This T cell receptor (beta chain) appears in the sequencing data of a study of OX40 agonist ivuxolimab in advanced cancers. The study, taken as a whole, reports: Average numbers of expanded clones were greater in CD8+ T cells than in CD4+.

Some clones are missing from TCRdb's copy, which holds only in-frame ones; the method was immunoSEQ multiplex PCR. The sample yields 55,000 to 75,000 clones, about 82% seen once. Germline V gene sequence: CDR1 SGHRS, CDR2 YFSETQ. The V end was cut by 3 bases, the J end by 4 bases, with 13 bases between. This CDR3 is built from 14 residues. Comments on this clone: Antigen: not known.

This material consisted of CD4+ or CD8+ T cells sorted from blood, taken in a trial of the OX40 agonist ivuxolimab. The rearrangement joins TRBV5-1 to TRBJ2-5; possibly TRBD1 for D (6 bases). This clonotype was obtained from an adult with an advanced solid tumor such as melanoma, head and neck, liver or kidney cancer. CDR3 in DNA: TGCGCCAGCAGCTACTTGGGGGCGGGAGAGACCCAGTACTTC. This codes for CASSYLGAGETQYF.